Listed here are 13 T cell receptor beta chains from one sample, sequenced in a study of cytomegalovirus exposure and HLA in healthy donors. Primers for the PCR totalled 60 Vbeta and 13 Jbeta. TCRdb's copy holds only in-frame clones and misses some; the assay was immunoSEQ multiplex PCR. The sample contains 200,000 to 300,000 clones, roughly 78% of which appear only once. The sample consisted of PBMCs. The receptors originated from a boy aged 5-17 years in good health and CMV-seronegative.

This clone appeared a single time. This rearrangement joins TRBV7-6 to TRBJ2-7; D may be TRBD1 (6 bases). This CDR3 is built from 11 residues. The ends were cut back, 4 bases at V and 5 bases at J, with 6 bases in the middle. CDR1 and CDR2 from the germline V gene are SGHVS and FNYEAQ. CDR3 sequence: CASSYRDEQYF. The CDR3 nucleotides read TGTGCCAGCAGCTACAGGGACGAGCAGTACTTC.

The table lists this clone with a count of one. The chain uses TRBV4-1 and TRBJ2-7; 10 nucleotides align to TRBD2. The germline V gene encodes CDR1 MGHRA and CDR2 YSYEKL. Trimming at V came to 0 bases and at J to 4 bases, leaving 6 bases not matched to a gene. This CDR3 contains 16 residues. Here the CDR3 DNA reads TGCGCCAGCAGCCAAGATTTCGGACTAGCGGAATACGAGCAGTACTTC. Translated: CASSQDFGLAEYEQYF.

This clone has only a few counts. The rearrangement links TRBV6-1 to TRBJ2-2; tentative D call: TRBD1 (5 bases). V dropped 2 bases and J dropped 4 bases, with 11 bases sitting between them. CDR3 size: 15 residues. Germline CDR1 is MNHNS and CDR2 is SASEGT. The CDR3 loop reads CASSEYMDTTGELFF. The CDR3 DNA is TGTGCCAGCAGTGAATATATGGACACCACCGGGGAGCTGTTTTTT.

The chain joins TRBV6-6 to TRBJ1-1; unclear D gene. Germline CDR1 reads MNHNY; CDR2 reads SVGAGI (reference sequence). This CDR3 spans 15 amino acids. Trimming took off 0 bases at V and 1 base at J, with 9 bases between the two ends. The CDR3 spells CASSYSIGGNTEAFF. The CDR3 bases are TGTGCCAGCAGTTACTCGATAGGAGGGAACACTGAAGCTTTCTTT.

V usage is TRBV4-1 and J usage is TRBJ1-5; 11 bases fit TRBD1. CDR3 length equals 18 residues. Losses at the gene ends were 4 bases for V and 3 bases for J; bases not matched to a gene: 11. Germline V gives CDR1 MGHRA, CDR2 YSYEKL. The CDR3: CASSLFAGTGGTNQPQHF. The CDR3 DNA reads as TGCGCCAGCAGCCTTTTTGCCGGGACAGGGGGGACCAATCAGCCCCAGCATTTT.

The chain recombines TRBV27 with TRBJ1-1; possible D gene TRBD1, 5 bases. Trimming shortened V by 3 bases and J by 7 bases, and 15 bases separated the two germline ends. The CDR3 is made up of 14 amino acids. Germline CDR1 reads MNHEY; CDR2 reads SMNVEV (reference sequence). CDR3 protein: CASSFLSGGFEAFF. CDR3 sequence (DNA): TGTGCCAGCAGTTTCCTCTCGGGGGGTTTTGAAGCTTTCTTT.

This clone came up a few times. The chain has TRBV6-1 and TRBJ1-1, with 7 bases identical to TRBD1. Losses at the gene ends were 4 bases for V and 1 base for J; bases not matched to a gene: 3. The CDR3 consists of 14 residues. Germline lookup yields CDR1 MNHNS and CDR2 SASEGT. The CDR3 nucleotides read TGTGCCAGCAGTGTGACAGGGAGGAACACTGAAGCTTTCTTT. Amino acid sequence: CASSVTGRNTEAFF.

V and J are TRBV6-1 and TRBJ2-3, with a tentative D call TRBD1 (7 bases). Looked up from germline, CDR1 is MNHNS and CDR2 is SASEGT. This CDR3 is built from 12 residues. V was trimmed by 10 bases and J by 5 bases, leaving 13 bases between them. The CDR3 DNA is TGTGCCACAACGCAGGGGGGAGATACGCAGTATTTT. Protein product: CATTQGGDTQYF.

This rearrangement joins TRBV10-2 to TRBJ1-2; no definite D call. With 8 bases removed from V and 3 bases from J, the gap between germline ends came to 16 bases. The germline CDR1 and CDR2 sequences are WSHSY and SAAADI. The CDR3 has 14 residues. The CDR3 coding sequence is TGCGCCAGCTCCCTACGGAGGGTGGACTATGGCTACACCTTC. It yields the protein CASSLRRVDYGYTF.

This clone has only one observation. The rearrangement uses TRBV6-6 and TRBJ1-1, with TRBD1 identical over 7 bases. This CDR3 comprises 14 residues. The ends lost 2 bases at V and 8 bases at J; junction bases unmatched: 8. In germline, CDR1 is MNHNY, CDR2 SVGAGI (reference sequence). The DNA for the CDR3 is TGTGCCAGCAGTTACCCATACGACAGGGAAGAAGCTTTCTTT. It is translated as CASSYPYDREEAFF.

This rearrangement joins TRBV18 to TRBJ2-2, with D maybe TRBD1 (5 bases). The ends were cut back, 2 bases at V and 6 bases at J, with 10 bases in the middle. Germline CDR1 KGHSH, CDR2 LQKENI. The CDR3 extends over 14 amino acids. CDR3 protein: CASSPGLQAGELFF. Here the CDR3 DNA reads TGTGCCAGCTCACCAGGGTTACAGGCCGGGGAGCTGTTTTTT. The whole variable domain, remainder taken from reference TRBV18 and TRBJ2-2, is NAGVMQNPRHLVRRRGQEARLRCSPMKGHSHVYWYRQLPEEGLKFMVYLQKENIIDESGMPKERFSAEFPKEGPSILRIQQVVRGDSAAYFCASSPGLQAGELFFGEGSRLTVL.

This clone occurred a few times. In DNA, the CDR3 is TGTGCTAGTGGTTTGGTAAGGGAGAGCCGGTACAATGAGCAGTTCTTC. Its translation is CASGLVRESRYNEQFF. The chain employs TRBV12-5 and TRBJ2-1; a possible D gene is TRBD2 (5 bases). The length of the CDR3 is 16 residues. Per germline, CDR1 LGHNT and CDR2 FRNRAP. The V and J ends lost 0 bases and 4 bases respectively, with 13 bases between them.

The chain has TRBV9 and TRBJ2-3; D perhaps matches TRBD1 (6 bases). The CDR3 covers 14 residues. CDR1 and CDR2 from the germline V gene are SGDLS and YYNGEE. Trimming took 2 bases from V and 5 from J, leaving 12 bases between them. CDR3 sequence reads: CASSVDSTGDTQYF. The CDR3 bases are TGTGCCAGCAGCGTGGATTCGACAGGAGATACGCAGTATTTT.